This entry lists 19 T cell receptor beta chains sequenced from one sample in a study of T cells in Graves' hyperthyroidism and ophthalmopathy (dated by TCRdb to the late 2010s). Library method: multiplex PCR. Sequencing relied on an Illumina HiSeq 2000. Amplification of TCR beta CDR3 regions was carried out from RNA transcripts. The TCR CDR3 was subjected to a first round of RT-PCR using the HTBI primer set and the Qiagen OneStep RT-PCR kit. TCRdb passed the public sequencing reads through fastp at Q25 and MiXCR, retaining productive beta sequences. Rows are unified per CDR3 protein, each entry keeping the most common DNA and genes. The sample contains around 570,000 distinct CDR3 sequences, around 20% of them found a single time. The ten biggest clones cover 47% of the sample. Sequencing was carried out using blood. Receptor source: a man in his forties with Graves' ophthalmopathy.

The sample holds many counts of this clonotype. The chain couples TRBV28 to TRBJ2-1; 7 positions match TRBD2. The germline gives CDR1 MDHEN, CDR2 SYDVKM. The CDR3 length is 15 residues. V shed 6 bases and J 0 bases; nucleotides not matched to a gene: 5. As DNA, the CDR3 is TGTGCCAGCAGCAAGGGCGGGGGCTCCTACAATGAGCAGTTCTTC. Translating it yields CASSKGGGSYNEQFF.

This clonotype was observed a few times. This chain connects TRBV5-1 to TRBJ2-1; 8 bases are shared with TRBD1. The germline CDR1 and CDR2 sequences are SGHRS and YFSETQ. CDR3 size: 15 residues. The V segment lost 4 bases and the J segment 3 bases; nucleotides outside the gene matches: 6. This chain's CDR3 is CASSRGQANYNEQFF. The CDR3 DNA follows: TGCGCCAGCAGCAGGGGACAGGCAAACTACAATGAGCAGTTCTTC. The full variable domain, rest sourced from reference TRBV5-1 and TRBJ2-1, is KAGVTQTPRYLIKTRGQQVTLSCSPISGHRSVSWYQQTPGQGLQFLFEYFSETQRNKGNFPGRFSGRQFSNSRSEMNVSTLELGDSALYLCASSRGQANYNEQFFGPGTRLTVL.

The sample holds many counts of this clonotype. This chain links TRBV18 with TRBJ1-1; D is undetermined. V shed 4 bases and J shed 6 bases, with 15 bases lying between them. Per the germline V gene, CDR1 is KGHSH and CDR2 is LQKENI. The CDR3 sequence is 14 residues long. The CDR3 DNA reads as TGTGCCAGCTCACGTAACAGAGAGGAATCTGAAGCTTTCTTT. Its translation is CASSRNREESEAFF. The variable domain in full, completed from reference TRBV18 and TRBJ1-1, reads NAGVMQNPRHLVRRRGQEARLRCSPMKGHSHVYWYRQLPEEGLKFMVYLQKENIIDESGMPKERFSAEFPKEGPSILRIQQVVRGDSAAYFCASSRNREESEAFFGQGTRLTVV.

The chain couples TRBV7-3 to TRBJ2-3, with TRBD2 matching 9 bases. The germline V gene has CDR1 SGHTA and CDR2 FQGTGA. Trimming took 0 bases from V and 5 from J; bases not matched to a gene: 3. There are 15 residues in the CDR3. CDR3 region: CASSLTGLARDTQYF. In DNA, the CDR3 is TGTGCCAGCAGCTTAACCGGACTAGCGAGAGATACGCAGTATTTT.

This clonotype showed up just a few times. The CDR3 coding sequence is TGTGCCAGCAGTTCACTTCCGGCCGGGGAGCTGTTTTTT. Its protein product is CASSSLPAGELFF. The chain has TRBV27 and TRBJ2-2; the D is unclear. Germline lookup yields CDR1 MNHEY and CDR2 SMNVEV (reference sequence). V was clipped by 4 bases and J by 6 bases, with 9 bases between them. The CDR3 consists of 13 residues.

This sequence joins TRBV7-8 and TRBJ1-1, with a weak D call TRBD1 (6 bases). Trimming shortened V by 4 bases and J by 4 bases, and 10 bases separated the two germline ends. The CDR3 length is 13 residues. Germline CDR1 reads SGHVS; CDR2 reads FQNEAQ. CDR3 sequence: CASSYRASTEAFF. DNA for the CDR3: TGTGCCAGCAGCTACAGGGCGAGCACTGAAGCTTTCTTT. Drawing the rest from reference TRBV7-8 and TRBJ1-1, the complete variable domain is GAGVSQSPRYKVAKRGQDVALRCDPISGHVSLFWYQQALGQGPEFLTYFQNEAQLDKSGLPSDRFFAERPEGSVSTLKIQRTQQEDSAVYLCASSYRASTEAFFGQGTRLTVV.

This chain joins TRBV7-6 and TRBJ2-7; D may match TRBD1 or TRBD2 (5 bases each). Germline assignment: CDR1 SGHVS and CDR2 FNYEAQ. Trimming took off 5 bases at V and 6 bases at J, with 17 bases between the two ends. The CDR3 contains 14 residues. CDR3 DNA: TGTGCCAGCAGCCCGCCGGGGCCGCTGAGCGAGCAGTACTTC. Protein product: CASSPPGPLSEQYF.

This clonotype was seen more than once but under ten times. This CDR3 reads CSAYPVSREDTQYF. The CDR3 DNA reads TGCAGTGCCTACCCCGTGTCGCGGGAGGATACGCAGTATTTT. V and J are TRBV20-1 and TRBJ2-3; TRBD2 matches at 7 bases. The CDR3 has 14 amino acids. From germline, CDR1 is DFQATT and CDR2 SNEGSKA (reference sequence). The ends lost 6 bases at V and 6 bases at J; junction bases unmatched: 12.

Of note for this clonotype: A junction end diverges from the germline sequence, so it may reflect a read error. Written as DNA, the CDR3 is TGTGCCAGCAGTTATGCCGGGGTTAACACTGAAGCTCTCTTT. Protein product: CASSYAGVNTEALF. J is TRBJ1-1 and V is TRBV6-2 or TRBV6-3; no clear D gene. The CDR3 sequence is 14 residues long. The germline gives CDR1 MNHEY, CDR2 SVGEGT.

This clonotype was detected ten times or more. The CDR3 loop is CASIRTEHGDYGYTF. The CDR3 DNA follows: TGTGCCAGCATACGTACGGAGCACGGGGACTATGGCTACACCTTC. V is TRBV2 and J is TRBJ1-2; D gene ambiguous. The V gene lost 7 bases and the J gene lost 3 bases, with 18 bases spanning the gap. The germline V gene has CDR1 SNHLY and CDR2 FYNNEI. The CDR3 runs 15 residues.

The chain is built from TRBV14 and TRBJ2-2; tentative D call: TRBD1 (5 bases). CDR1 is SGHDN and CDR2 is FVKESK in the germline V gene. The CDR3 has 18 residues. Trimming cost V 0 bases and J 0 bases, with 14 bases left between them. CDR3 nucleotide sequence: TGTGCCAGCAGCCAAGATTGGGGATGGGGCTCGAACACCGGGGAGCTGTTTTTT. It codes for CASSQDWGWGSNTGELFF.

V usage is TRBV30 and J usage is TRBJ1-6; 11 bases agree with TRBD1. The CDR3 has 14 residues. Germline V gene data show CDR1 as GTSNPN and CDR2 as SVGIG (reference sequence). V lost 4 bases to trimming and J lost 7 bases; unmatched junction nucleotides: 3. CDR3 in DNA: TGTGCCTGGACCGGGACAGGGGGAAATTCACCCCTCCACTTT. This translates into CAWTGTGGNSPLHF.

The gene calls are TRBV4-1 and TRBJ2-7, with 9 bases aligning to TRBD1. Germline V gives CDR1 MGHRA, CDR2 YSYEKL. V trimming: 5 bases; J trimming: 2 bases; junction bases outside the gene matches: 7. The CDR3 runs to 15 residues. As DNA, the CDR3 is TGCGCCAGCAGCTATCGGACAGGGGAAGCCTACGAGCAGTACTTC. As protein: CASSYRTGEAYEQYF.

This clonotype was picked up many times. CDR3 in amino acids: CASSLTPGGEKLFF. CDR3 DNA sequence: TGCGCCAGCAGCTTGACACCGGGGGGTGAAAAACTGTTTTTT. V is TRBV5-1 and J is TRBJ1-4; the D gene is possibly TRBD1 (5 bases). The CDR3 sequence is 14 residues long. With 1 base removed from V and 7 bases from J, the gap between germline ends came to 11 bases. The germline V gene encodes CDR1 SGHRS and CDR2 YFSETQ.

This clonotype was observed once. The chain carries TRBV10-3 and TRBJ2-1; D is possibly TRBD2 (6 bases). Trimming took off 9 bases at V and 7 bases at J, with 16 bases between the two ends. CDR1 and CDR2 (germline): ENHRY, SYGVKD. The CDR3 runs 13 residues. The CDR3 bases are TGTGCCATTACGGCGGGGCCGGGAAATGAGCAGTTCTTC. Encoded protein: CAITAGPGNEQFF.

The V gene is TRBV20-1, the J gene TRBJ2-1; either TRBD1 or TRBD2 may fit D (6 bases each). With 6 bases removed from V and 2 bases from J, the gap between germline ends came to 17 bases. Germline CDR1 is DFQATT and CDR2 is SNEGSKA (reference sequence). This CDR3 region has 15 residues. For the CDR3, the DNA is TGCAGTGCAAAATCCCCGGGGGCCACCTACAATGAGCAGTTCTTC. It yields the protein CSAKSPGATYNEQFF.

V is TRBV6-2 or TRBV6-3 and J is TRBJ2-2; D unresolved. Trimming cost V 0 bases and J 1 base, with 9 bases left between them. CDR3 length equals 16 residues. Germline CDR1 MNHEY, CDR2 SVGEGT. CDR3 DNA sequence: TGTGCCAGCAGTTACTCGAGTCGAAGGAACACCGGGGAGCTGTTTTTT. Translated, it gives CASSYSSRRNTGELFF.

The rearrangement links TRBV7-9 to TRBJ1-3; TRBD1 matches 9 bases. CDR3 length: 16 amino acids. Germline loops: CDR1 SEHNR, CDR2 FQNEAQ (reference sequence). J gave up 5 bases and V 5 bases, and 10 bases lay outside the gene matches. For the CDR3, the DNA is TGTGCCAGCAGCCGGAGTACAGGGGGCTTGAGAAACACCATATATTTT. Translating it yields CASSRSTGGLRNTIYF. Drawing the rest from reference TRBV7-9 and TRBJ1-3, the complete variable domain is DTGVSQNPRHKITKRGQNVTFRCDPISEHNRLYWYRQTLGQGPEFLTYFQNEAQLEKSRLLSDRFSAERPKGSFSTLEIQRTEQGDSAMYLCASSRSTGGLRNTIYFGEGSWLTVV.

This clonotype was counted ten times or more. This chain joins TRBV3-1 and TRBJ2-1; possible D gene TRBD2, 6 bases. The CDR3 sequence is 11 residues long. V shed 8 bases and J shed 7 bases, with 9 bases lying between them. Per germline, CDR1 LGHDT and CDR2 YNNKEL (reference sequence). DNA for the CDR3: TGTGCCAGCGGGGGGAGGAATGAGCAGTTCTTC. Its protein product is CASGGRNEQFF.